The T cell receptor beta chain described here comes from a study of T-cell reconstitution after alpha-beta-depleted transplantation in children. This clonotype came up many times. Its antigen is unknown. General study results and limits: T-cell numbers and diversity one year post-transplant derived largely from freshly generated T cells. In patients about two months after transplant, alpha-beta T cells reportedly arose from several hundred expanded graft clones.

CDR3 size: 15 residues. CDR1 is SQVTM, CDR2 ANQGSEA, per germline. Trimming took 6 bases from V and 4 from J; bases not matched to a gene: 10. The TCRbeta library incorporated unique molecular identifiers. TCRdb redid the calling of the PCR reads with MiXCR, one entry per CDR3 protein. The table has some 220,000 distinct CDR3 sequences, roughly a tenth seen once. This clonotype originated in a child less than two years old with acute myeloid leukemia, due to receive a stem cell transplant. The chain links TRBV29-1 to TRBJ2-5; TRBD1 agrees at 11 bases. The sequences come from PBMCs, collected before TCRalphabeta/CD19-depleted stem cell transplant. This CDR3 reads CSVRTRTGGVETQYF. The DNA of the CDR3 is TGCAGCGTACGCACAAGGACAGGGGGCGTAGAGACCCAGTACTTC.